The sequence of this TCR beta chain was determined in a study of cytomegalovirus exposure and HLA in healthy donors. PCR employed 60 Vbeta and 13 Jbeta primers. The repertoire was sequenced with immunoSEQ multiplex PCR; TCRdb's copy has only in-frame clones and lacks some. Of some 240,000 clones in the sample, about nine tenths were seen once. Input material: PBMCs. This TCR was sampled from a girl aged 2-10 years in good health and CMV-seronegative.

The CDR3 nucleotides are TGTGCCGTCACTACGGGACTAGCGGGGAATGAGCAGTTCTTC. It encodes CAVTTGLAGNEQFF. The chain employs TRBV6-5 and TRBJ2-1; TRBD2 aligns across 13 bases. Germline CDR1 and CDR2: MNHEY and SVGAGI. This CDR3 has 14 residues. Trimming removed 11 bases from V and 7 bases from J; junction bases left unmatched: 8.